Presented here are 29 T cell receptor beta chains from one specimen sequenced in a study of Ad26.COV2.S vaccination and SARS-CoV-2 variants (dated by TCRdb to about 2021). Library method: the immunoSEQ multiplex PCR assay. This immuneACCESS table, as held by TCRdb, lists in-frame sequences with V and J called but not all clones. Of the missing ones, under half trace to an unresolved V gene in checked studies; the others have no known cause. This sample lists about 350,000 clones; just over 90% were detected once. Roughly 3.9% of the sample rests with the top ten. The time point label here, explained by the study, means: individuals recovered from natural SARS-CoV-2 infection. Sequencing was performed on peripheral blood, taken after recovery from COVID-19. These receptors originate from a human donor who had recovered from COVID-19.

The V gene is TRBV4-3, the J gene TRBJ2-7; D is ambiguous. The V and J ends lost 1 base and 1 base respectively, with 5 bases between them. This CDR3 region has 13 residues. Germline CDR1 LGHNA, CDR2 YSLEER. The CDR3 is CASSQGSSYEQYF. The CDR3 bases are TGCGCCAGCAGCCAAGGCAGTTCCTACGAGCAGTACTTC.

V is TRBV19 and J is TRBJ1-2; 12 bases match TRBD1. This CDR3 is built from 15 residues. Germline lookup yields CDR1 LNHDA and CDR2 SQIVND (reference sequence). V shed 10 bases, J shed 2 bases, and the junction held 8 bases outside the gene matches. CDR3 residues: CATRGGTGGNYGYTF. The CDR3 DNA follows: TGTGCCACCCGAGGGGGGACAGGGGGCAACTATGGCTACACCTTC.

The chain recombines TRBV5-4 with TRBJ2-1; the D gene is possibly TRBD2 (6 bases). CDR1 is SGHNT and CDR2 is YYREEE in the germline V gene (reference sequence). This CDR3 is built from 13 residues. Trimming cost V 4 bases and J 15 bases, with 20 bases left between them. CDR3 nucleotides: TGTGCCAGCAGCCCGGGAGCCTCAAAGACGGGGTTCTTC. Its translation is CASSPGASKTGFF.

This chain uses TRBV5-8 with TRBJ2-2; D gene ambiguous. Trimming left V 1 base short and J 4 bases short, with 8 bases between. This CDR3 is built from 14 residues. Looked up from germline, CDR1 is SGHTS and CDR2 is YDEGEE. CDR3 nucleotides: TGTGCCAGCAGCTTGTCCAGATTCACCGGGGAGCTGTTTTTT. Its translation is CASSLSRFTGELFF.

The V call is TRBV28, the J call TRBJ1-6; 8 bases map to TRBD1. V gave up 5 bases and J gave up 3 bases; unmatched junction bases: 3. This CDR3 comprises 15 residues. CDR1 and CDR2 (germline): MDHEN, SYDVKM. This chain's CDR3 is CASSAGQVYNSPLHF. CDR3 nucleotides: TGTGCCAGCAGTGCGGGACAGGTCTATAATTCACCCCTCCACTTT. The full variable domain, its missing parts supplied by reference TRBV28 and TRBJ1-6, is DVKVTQSSRYLVKRTGEKVFLECVQDMDHENMFWYRQDPGLGLRLIYFSYDVKMKEKGDIPEGYSVSREKKERFSLILESASTNQTSMYLCASSAGQVYNSPLHFGNGTRLTVT.

The CDR3 sequence: CASRWGEWVSYEQYF. DNA for the CDR3: TGCGCCAGCCGATGGGGGGAGTGGGTTTCCTACGAGCAGTACTTC. This chain connects TRBV5-1 to TRBJ2-7; D is perhaps TRBD2 (6 bases). The CDR3 length is 15 residues. V was cut by 7 bases and J by 1 base, with 18 bases left in between. CDR1 and CDR2 (germline): SGHRS, YFSETQ. Combining the CDR3 with reference TRBV5-1 and TRBJ2-7 gives the whole variable domain KAGVTQTPRYLIKTRGQQVTLSCSPISGHRSVSWYQQTPGQGLQFLFEYFSETQRNKGNFPGRFSGRQFSNSRSEMNVSTLELGDSALYLCASRWGEWVSYEQYFGPGTRLTVT.

The chain recombines TRBV7-9 with TRBJ1-2, with TRBD1 matching 7 bases. Germline V gene data show CDR1 as SEHNR and CDR2 as FQNEAQ (reference sequence). This CDR3 is built from 15 residues. With 7 bases clipped from V and 4 bases from J, the junction kept 12 bases outside the gene matches. The CDR3 region is CASTETGVEGYGYTF. CDR3 nucleotides: TGTGCCAGCACCGAAACAGGGGTTGAGGGCTATGGCTACACCTTC.

This clone was recorded once. This chain uses TRBV5-4 with TRBJ2-3; the D is unclear. The germline gives CDR1 SGHNT, CDR2 YYREEE (reference sequence). The ends were cut back, 1 base at V and 4 bases at J, with 4 bases in the middle. This CDR3 contains 12 residues. CDR3: CASSLNSDTQYF. CDR3 nucleotides: TGTGCCAGCAGCTTGAATTCAGATACGCAGTATTTT.

The chain joins TRBV11-3 to TRBJ2-3, with D possibly matching TRBD2 (6 bases). From germline, CDR1 is SGHNT and CDR2 YENEEA. V was pared by 5 bases and J by 1 base, with 16 bases between. This CDR3 has 16 residues. The CDR3 coding sequence is TGTGCCAGCAGCCTGAGGGGTGGCGGGGGCACAGATACGCAGTATTTT. Translated, it gives CASSLRGGGGTDTQYF.

V and J are TRBV2 and TRBJ2-1, with 11 bases lining up with TRBD1. CDR1 is SNHLY, CDR2 FYNNEI, per germline. V gave up 7 bases and J gave up 10 bases; unmatched junction bases: 9. The CDR3 totals 14 residues. The CDR3 sequence is CASIRDRGVGEQFF. The CDR3 DNA reads as TGTGCCAGCATCCGGGACAGGGGGGTCGGCGAGCAGTTCTTC.

This clone was detected once. This chain links TRBV2 with TRBJ2-5; no definite D call. The CDR3 consists of 13 residues. The germline V and J ends were trimmed by 8 bases and 1 base, with 11 bases remaining between them. Germline lookup yields CDR1 SNHLY and CDR2 FYNNEI. CDR3 nucleotides: TGTGCCAGCTGGGGATTTGCCCAAGAGACCCAGTACTTC. It encodes CASWGFAQETQYF.

J is TRBJ2-7 and V is TRBV5-4, with 8 bases aligning to TRBD1. In germline, CDR1 is SGHNT, CDR2 YYREEE (reference sequence). The CDR3 length is 14 residues. Trimming removed 3 bases from V and 4 bases from J; junction bases left unmatched: 6. The CDR3 bases are TGTGCCAGCAGCTCGGGGACAGGTCGATACGAGCAGTACTTC. It codes for CASSSGTGRYEQYF. The whole variable domain, filled in from reference TRBV5-4 and TRBJ2-7, reads ETGVTQSPTHLIKTRGQQVTLRCSSQSGHNTVSWYQQALGQGPQFIFQYYREEENGRGNFPPRFSGLQFPNYSSELNVNALELDDSALYLCASSSGTGRYEQYFGPGTRLTVT.

The chain combines TRBV3-1 (or the pseudogene TRBV3-2) with TRBJ2-1, with 9 nucleotides matching TRBD1. The CDR3 runs 17 residues. V lost 1 base, J lost 5 bases, and 9 bases stayed unmatched. CDR1 and CDR2 from the germline V gene are LGHDT and YNNKEL (reference sequence). The CDR3 reads CASSQGWTGEPNNEQFF. DNA for the CDR3: TGTGCCAGCAGCCAAGGCTGGACAGGGGAACCGAACAATGAGCAGTTCTTC.

This clone came up a few times. The gene calls are TRBV25-1 and TRBJ2-4; D is undetermined. Germline-derived CDR1 and CDR2 are MGHDK and SYGVNS. The ends were cut back, 5 bases at V and 7 bases at J, with 6 bases in the middle. This CDR3 region has 11 residues. The CDR3 sequence: CASSRANIQYF. The CDR3 DNA reads as TGTGCCAGCAGTAGGGCTAACATTCAGTACTTC.

This chain joins TRBV19 and TRBJ2-7, with D uncertain. V dropped 2 bases and J dropped 4 bases, with 21 bases sitting between them. Germline CDR1 and CDR2: LNHDA and SQIVND (reference sequence). The CDR3 has 17 amino acids. CDR3 coding DNA: TGTGCCAGTAGTATAATACTGGCGGATATCAACTCATACGAGCAGTACTTC. This translates into CASSIILADINSYEQYF.

V gene TRBV5-4 combines with J gene TRBJ2-2, with 12 bases fitting TRBD2. V shed 4 bases and J 5 bases; nucleotides not matched to a gene: 3. The CDR3 has 15 residues. Germline V gene sequence: CDR1 SGHNT, CDR2 YYREEE (reference sequence). DNA for the CDR3: TGTGCCAGCAGCGGACTAGCGGGGCGAACCGGGGAGCTGTTTTTT. Amino acids: CASSGLAGRTGELFF.

The chain has TRBV12-3 or TRBV12-4 and TRBJ1-5, with D hard to call. The CDR3 length is 12 residues. V lost 4 bases and J 5 bases, leaving 6 bases between the germline ends. The DNA of the CDR3 is TGTGCCAGCAGTTGGGTGGATCAGCCCCAGCATTTT. Protein sequence: CASSWVDQPQHF.

The chain has TRBV13 and TRBJ1-6; 7 nucleotides line up with TRBD1. CDR3 length: 14 residues. J lost 6 bases, V lost 6 bases, and 5 bases had no gene match. Germline V gives CDR1 PRHDT, CDR2 FYEKMQ (reference sequence). CDR3 loop: CASSFRQGNSPLHF. In DNA, the CDR3 is TGTGCCAGCAGTTTTCGACAGGGTAATTCACCCCTCCACTTT.

The rearrangement uses TRBV15 and TRBJ1-5, with D maybe TRBD1 (5 bases). This CDR3 contains 15 residues. Germline values: CDR1 LNHNV, CDR2 YYDKDF (reference sequence). Trimming removed 8 bases at V and 7 bases at J, with 21 bases between. The CDR3 sequence is CATGQGGEIMQPQHF. The CDR3 DNA reads as TGTGCCACCGGGCAAGGAGGGGAGATAATGCAGCCCCAGCATTTT.

This clone was recorded once. This chain joins TRBV2 and TRBJ1-5; 9 bases map to TRBD1. V lost 7 bases to trimming and J lost 2 bases; unmatched junction nucleotides: 6. The V gene's germline CDR1 is SNHLY and CDR2 FYNNEI. The CDR3 covers 15 residues. The DNA for the CDR3 is TGTGCCAGCACCTTGGACAGGGGACGCAATCAGCCCCAGCATTTT. Protein product: CASTLDRGRNQPQHF.

This sequence joins TRBV3-1 (or the pseudogene TRBV3-2) and TRBJ1-5; TRBD1 is a possible D gene (5 bases). The V end was cut by 3 bases, the J end by 5 bases, with 14 bases between. CDR1 and CDR2 from the germline V gene are LGHDT and YNNKEL (reference sequence). This CDR3 spans 15 amino acids. CDR3 region: CASSQGWEGHQPQHF. In nucleotides, the CDR3 is TGTGCCAGCAGCCAGGGGTGGGAGGGACATCAGCCCCAGCATTTT.

The chain employs TRBV12-3 or TRBV12-4 and TRBJ1-1, with a weak D call TRBD1 (5 bases). Between the trimmed V and J ends, which lost 6 bases and 5 bases, there was a span of 7 bases. The CDR3 has 11 residues. The CDR3 spells CASRRTTEAFF. DNA for the CDR3: TGTGCCAGCAGACGGACAACTGAAGCTTTCTTT.

This rearrangement joins TRBV7-9 to TRBJ2-5; a possible D gene is TRBD2 (7 bases). The CDR3 is 17 residues long. Germline CDR1 reads SEHNR; CDR2 reads FQNEAQ (reference sequence). Trimming stripped 1 base from V and 5 bases from J, with 20 bases between. CDR3 bases: TGTGCCAGCAGCTTAGGAGGTGGACGGGGGGCTGGGGAGACCCAGTACTTC. This encodes CASSLGGGRGAGETQYF.

The rearrangement uses TRBV11-2 and TRBJ1-6; D might be TRBD1 (6 bases). The V gene's germline CDR1 is SGHAT and CDR2 FQNNGV. Trimming removed 6 bases at V and 0 bases at J, with 12 bases between. This CDR3 has 16 amino acids. CDR3 sequence (DNA): TGTGCCAGCAGGCAGGGGATAAGCTCCTATAATTCACCCCTCCACTTT. Amino acid sequence: CASRQGISSYNSPLHF.

This chain joins TRBV25-1 and TRBJ2-7; 9 bases agree with TRBD1. This CDR3 is built from 15 residues. V dropped 2 bases and J dropped 0; count of bases not matched to a gene: 2. Germline V gene lookup returns CDR1 MGHDK and CDR2 SYGVNS. This CDR3 is CASSEDRGYSYEQYF. In nucleotides, the CDR3 is TGTGCCAGCAGTGAAGACAGGGGGTACTCCTACGAGCAGTACTTC.

The rearrangement links TRBV5-6 to TRBJ2-3; 7 nucleotides line up with TRBD2. Unmatched junction bases numbered 5, after V lost 2 bases and J lost 2 bases. This CDR3 comprises 15 residues. Germline V gives CDR1 SGHDT, CDR2 YYEEEE. Here the CDR3 reads CASSFRTSSTDTQYF. The CDR3, as DNA: TGTGCCAGCAGCTTCCGGACTAGTTCCACAGATACGCAGTATTTT.

V is TRBV5-1 and J is TRBJ2-7; TRBD1 aligns across 7 bases. The germline V gene encodes CDR1 SGHRS and CDR2 YFSETQ. The CDR3 sequence is 13 residues long. After removal of 7 bases from V and 3 bases from J, the junction contained 7 bases not matched to a gene. The CDR3 sequence is CASRQGTLYEQYF. DNA of the CDR3: TGCGCCAGCCGACAGGGAACTCTCTACGAGCAGTACTTC.

The chain employs TRBV7-9 and TRBJ1-4; TRBD1 might be the D (5 bases). CDR3 size: 14 residues. V dropped 6 bases and J dropped 4 bases, with 12 bases sitting between them. CDR1 and CDR2 (germline): SEHNR, FQNEAQ (reference sequence). Here the CDR3 DNA reads TGTGCCAGCAGTTTAAGGGGAAATAATGAAAAACTGTTTTTT. This encodes CASSLRGNNEKLFF.

This chain links TRBV7-9 with TRBJ2-7, with D tentatively TRBD1 or TRBD2 (5 bases each). Trimming cost V 5 bases and J 8 bases, with 25 bases left between them. The germline V gene has CDR1 SEHNR and CDR2 FQNEAQ (reference sequence). CDR3 size: 16 residues. The DNA of the CDR3 is TGTGCCAGCAGCCCCCTTTCCGGGACGCTGGTTTTAAAGCAGTACTTC. It translates to CASSPLSGTLVLKQYF.